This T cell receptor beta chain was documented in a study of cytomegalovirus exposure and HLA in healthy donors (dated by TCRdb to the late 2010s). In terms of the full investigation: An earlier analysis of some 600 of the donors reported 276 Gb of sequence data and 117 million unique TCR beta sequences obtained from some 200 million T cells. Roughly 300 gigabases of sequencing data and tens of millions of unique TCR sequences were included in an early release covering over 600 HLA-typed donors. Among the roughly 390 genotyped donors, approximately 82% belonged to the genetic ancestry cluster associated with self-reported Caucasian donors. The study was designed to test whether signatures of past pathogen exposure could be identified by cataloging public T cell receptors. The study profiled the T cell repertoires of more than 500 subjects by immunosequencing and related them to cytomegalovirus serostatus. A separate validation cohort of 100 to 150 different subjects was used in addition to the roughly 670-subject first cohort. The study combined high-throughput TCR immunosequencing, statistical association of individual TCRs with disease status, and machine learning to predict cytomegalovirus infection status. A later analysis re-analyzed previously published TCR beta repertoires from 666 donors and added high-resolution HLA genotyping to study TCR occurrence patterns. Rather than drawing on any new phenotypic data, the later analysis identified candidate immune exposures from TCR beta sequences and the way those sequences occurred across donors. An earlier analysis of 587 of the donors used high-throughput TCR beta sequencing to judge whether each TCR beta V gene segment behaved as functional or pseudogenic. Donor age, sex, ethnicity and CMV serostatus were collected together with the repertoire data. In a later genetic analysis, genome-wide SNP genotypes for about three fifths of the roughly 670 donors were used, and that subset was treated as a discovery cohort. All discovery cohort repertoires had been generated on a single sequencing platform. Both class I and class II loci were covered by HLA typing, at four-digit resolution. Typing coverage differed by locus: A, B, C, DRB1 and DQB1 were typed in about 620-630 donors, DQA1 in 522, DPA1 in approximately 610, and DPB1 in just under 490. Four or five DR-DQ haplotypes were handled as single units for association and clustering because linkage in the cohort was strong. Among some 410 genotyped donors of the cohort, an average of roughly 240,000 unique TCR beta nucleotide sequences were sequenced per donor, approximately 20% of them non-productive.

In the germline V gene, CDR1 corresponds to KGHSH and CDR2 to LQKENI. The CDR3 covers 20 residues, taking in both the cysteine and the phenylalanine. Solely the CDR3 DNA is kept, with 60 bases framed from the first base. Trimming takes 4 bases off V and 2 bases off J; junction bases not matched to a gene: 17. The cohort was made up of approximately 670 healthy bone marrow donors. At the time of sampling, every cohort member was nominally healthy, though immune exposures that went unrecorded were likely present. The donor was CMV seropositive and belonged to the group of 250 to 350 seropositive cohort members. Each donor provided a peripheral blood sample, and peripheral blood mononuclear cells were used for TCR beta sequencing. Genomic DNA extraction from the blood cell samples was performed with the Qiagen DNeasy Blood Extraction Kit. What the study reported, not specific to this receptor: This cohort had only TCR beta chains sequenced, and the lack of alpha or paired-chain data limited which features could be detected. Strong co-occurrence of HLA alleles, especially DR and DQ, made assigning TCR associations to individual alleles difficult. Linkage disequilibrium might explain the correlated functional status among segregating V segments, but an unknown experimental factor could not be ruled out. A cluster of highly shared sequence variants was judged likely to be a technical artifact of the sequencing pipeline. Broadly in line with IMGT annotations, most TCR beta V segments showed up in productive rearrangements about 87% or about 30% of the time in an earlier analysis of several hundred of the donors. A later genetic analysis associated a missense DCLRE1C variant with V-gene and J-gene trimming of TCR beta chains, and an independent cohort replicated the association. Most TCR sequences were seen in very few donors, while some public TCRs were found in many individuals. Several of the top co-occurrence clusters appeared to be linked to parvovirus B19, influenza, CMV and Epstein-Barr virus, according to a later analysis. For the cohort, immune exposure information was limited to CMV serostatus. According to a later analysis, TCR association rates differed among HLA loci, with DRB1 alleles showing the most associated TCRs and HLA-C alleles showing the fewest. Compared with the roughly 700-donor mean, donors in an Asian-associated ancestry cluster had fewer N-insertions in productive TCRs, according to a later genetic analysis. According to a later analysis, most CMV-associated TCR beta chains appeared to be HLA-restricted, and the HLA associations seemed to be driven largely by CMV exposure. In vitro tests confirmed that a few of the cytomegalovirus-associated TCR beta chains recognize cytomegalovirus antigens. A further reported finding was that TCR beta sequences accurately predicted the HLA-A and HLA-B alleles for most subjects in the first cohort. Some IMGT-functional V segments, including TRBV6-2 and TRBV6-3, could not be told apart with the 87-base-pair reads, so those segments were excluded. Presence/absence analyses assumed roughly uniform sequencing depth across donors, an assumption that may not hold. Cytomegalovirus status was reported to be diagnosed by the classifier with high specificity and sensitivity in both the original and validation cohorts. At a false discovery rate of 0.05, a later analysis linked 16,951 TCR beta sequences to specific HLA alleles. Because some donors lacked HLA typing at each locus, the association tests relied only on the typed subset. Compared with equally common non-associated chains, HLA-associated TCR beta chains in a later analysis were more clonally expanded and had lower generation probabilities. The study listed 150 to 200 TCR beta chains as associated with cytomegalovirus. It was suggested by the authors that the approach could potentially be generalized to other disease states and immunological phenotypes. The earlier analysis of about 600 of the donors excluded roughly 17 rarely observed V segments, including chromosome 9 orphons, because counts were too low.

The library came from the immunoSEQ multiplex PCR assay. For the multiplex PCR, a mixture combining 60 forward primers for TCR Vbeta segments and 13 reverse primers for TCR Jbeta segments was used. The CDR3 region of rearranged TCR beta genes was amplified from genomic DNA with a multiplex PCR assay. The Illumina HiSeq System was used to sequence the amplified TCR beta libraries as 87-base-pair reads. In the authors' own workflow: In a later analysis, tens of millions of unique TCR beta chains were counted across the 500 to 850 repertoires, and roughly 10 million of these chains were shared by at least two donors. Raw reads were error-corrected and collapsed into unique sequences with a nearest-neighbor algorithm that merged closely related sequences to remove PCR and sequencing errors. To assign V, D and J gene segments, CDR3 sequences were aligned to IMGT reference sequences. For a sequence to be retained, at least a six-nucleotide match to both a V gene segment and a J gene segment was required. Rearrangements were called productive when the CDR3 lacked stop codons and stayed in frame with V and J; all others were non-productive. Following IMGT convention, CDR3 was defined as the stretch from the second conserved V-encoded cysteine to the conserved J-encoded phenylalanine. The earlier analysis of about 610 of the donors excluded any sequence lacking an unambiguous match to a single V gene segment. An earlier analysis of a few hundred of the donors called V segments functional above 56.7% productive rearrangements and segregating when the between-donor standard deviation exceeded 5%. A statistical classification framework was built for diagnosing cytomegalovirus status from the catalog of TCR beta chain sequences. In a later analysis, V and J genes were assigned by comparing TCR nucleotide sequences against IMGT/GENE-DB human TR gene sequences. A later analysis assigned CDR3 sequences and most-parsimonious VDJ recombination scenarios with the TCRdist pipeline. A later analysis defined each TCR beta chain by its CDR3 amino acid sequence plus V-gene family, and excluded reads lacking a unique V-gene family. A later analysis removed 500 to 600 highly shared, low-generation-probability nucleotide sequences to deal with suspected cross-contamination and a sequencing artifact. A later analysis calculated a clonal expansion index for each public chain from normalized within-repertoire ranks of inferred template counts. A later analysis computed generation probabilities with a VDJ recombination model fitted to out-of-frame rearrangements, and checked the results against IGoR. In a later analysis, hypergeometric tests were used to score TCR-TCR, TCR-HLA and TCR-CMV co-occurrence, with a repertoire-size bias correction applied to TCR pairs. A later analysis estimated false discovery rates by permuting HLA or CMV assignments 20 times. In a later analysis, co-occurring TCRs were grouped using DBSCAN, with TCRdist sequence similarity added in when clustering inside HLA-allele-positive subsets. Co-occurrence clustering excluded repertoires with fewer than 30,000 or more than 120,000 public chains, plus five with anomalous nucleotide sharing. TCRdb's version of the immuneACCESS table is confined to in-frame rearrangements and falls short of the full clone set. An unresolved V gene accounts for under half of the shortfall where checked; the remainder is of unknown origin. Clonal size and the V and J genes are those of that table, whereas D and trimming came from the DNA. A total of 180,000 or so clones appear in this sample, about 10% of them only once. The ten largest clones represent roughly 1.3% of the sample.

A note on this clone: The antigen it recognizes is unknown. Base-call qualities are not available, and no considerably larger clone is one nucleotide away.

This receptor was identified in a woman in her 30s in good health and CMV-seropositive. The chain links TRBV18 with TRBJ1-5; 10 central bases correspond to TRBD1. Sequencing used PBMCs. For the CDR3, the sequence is CASSLTPGTGALGGNQPQHF. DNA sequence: TGTGCCAGCTCACTCACCCCGGGGACAGGGGCGTTAGGGGGCAATCAGCCCCAGCATTTT.